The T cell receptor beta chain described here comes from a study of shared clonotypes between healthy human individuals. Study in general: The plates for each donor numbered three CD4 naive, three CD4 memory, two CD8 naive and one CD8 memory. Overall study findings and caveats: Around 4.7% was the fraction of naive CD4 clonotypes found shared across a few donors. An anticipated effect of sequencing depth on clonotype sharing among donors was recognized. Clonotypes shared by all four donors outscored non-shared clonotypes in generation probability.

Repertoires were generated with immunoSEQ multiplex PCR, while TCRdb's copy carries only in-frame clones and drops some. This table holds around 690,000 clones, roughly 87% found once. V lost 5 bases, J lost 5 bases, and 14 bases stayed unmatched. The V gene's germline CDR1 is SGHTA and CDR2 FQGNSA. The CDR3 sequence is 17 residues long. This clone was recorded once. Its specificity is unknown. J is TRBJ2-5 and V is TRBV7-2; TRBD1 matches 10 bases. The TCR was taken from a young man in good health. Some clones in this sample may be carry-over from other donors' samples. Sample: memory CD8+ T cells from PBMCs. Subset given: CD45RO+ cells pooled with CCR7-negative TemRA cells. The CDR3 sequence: CASSPSVYDRGPETQYF. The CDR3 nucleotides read TGTGCCAGCAGCCCCTCAGTTTATGACAGGGGGCCCGAGACCCAGTACTTC. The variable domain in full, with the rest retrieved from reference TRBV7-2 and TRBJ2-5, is GAGVSQSPSNKVTEKGKDVELRCDPISGHTALYWYRQSLGQGLEFLIYFQGNSAPDKSGLPSDRFSAERTGGSVSTLTIQRTQQEDSAVYLCASSPSVYDRGPETQYFGPGTRLLVL.